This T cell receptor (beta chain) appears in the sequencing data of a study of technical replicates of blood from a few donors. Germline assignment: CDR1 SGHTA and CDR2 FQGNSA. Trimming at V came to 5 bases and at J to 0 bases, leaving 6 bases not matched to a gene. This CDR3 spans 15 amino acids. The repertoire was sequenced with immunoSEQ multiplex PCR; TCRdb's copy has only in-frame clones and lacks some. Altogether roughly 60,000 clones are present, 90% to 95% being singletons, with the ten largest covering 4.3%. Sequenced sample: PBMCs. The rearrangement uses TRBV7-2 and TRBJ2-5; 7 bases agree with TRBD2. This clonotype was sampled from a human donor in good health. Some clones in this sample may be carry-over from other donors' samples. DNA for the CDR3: TGTGCCAGCAGCCAATCAGCGGGGAACCAAGAGACCCAGTACTTC. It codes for CASSQSAGNQETQYF. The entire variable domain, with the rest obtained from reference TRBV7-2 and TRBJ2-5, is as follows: GAGVSQSPSNKVTEKGKDVELRCDPISGHTALYWYRQSLGQGLEFLIYFQGNSAPDKSGLPSDRFSAERTGGSVSTLTIQRTQQEDSAVYLCASSQSAGNQETQYFGPGTRLLVL.